The 5 T cell receptor beta chains given below trace back to one sample, sequenced in a study of Tregs in tolerant kidney transplant recipients. Related graft donors supplied nonmyeloablative bone marrow transplants, and mixed chimerism was transient. The repertoire was sequenced with immunoSEQ multiplex PCR; TCRdb's copy has only in-frame clones and lacks some. The sample has 95,000 or so clones; 93% are singletons. The sequencing used CD4+ T cells from blood (PBMCs), collected 12 months after the transplant. All receptors come from a human patient who received a combined kidney and bone marrow transplant. The graft donor may account for some of the T cells.

The chain has TRBV7-8 and TRBJ1-5, with 8 bases identical to TRBD1. CDR3 length equals 16 residues. V shed 3 bases and J 2 bases; nucleotides not matched to a gene: 6. The germline V gene encodes CDR1 SGHVS and CDR2 FQNEAQ. This CDR3 is CASSLDRAIGNQPQHF. The CDR3 DNA reads TGTGCCAGCAGCTTGGACAGGGCAATAGGCAATCAGCCCCAGCATTTT.

The rearrangement uses TRBV5-4 and TRBJ2-3, with D uncertain. The CDR3 has 15 residues. In germline, CDR1 is SGHNT, CDR2 YYREEE (reference sequence). The ends were cut back, 4 bases at V and 0 bases at J, with 12 bases in the middle. The CDR3 coding sequence is TGTGCCAGCAGCCTCCTCAGTCGAAGCACAGATACGCAGTATTTT. It translates to CASSLLSRSTDTQYF.

The chain links TRBV11-2 to TRBJ2-1; 7 positions agree with TRBD2. CDR3 length: 15 amino acids. With 6 bases clipped from V and 2 bases from J, the junction kept 7 bases outside the gene matches. Germline lookup yields CDR1 SGHAT and CDR2 FQNNGV. CDR3 residues: CASRRWGTTYNEQFF. CDR3 nucleotides: TGTGCCAGCAGAAGGTGGGGGACTACCTACAATGAGCAGTTCTTC.

The J gene is TRBJ1-4, the V gene TRBV30; D unresolved. V was trimmed by 3 bases and J by 4 bases, leaving 3 bases between them. There are 11 residues in the CDR3. Germline-derived CDR1 and CDR2 are GTSNPN and SVGIG (reference sequence). The CDR3 loop is CAWSHNEKLFF. As DNA, the CDR3 is TGTGCCTGGAGCCATAATGAAAAACTGTTTTTT.

J is TRBJ1-5 and V is TRBV7-2, with 10 bases aligning to TRBD1. The CDR3 contains 15 residues. Losses at the gene ends were 5 bases for V and 4 bases for J; bases not matched to a gene: 5. CDR1 is SGHTA, CDR2 FQGNSA, per germline. The DNA of the CDR3 is TGTGCCAGCAGCACGGACAGGGGGGTGAATCAGCCCCAGCATTTT. Its protein is CASSTDRGVNQPQHF.